This T cell receptor (beta chain) emerged from a study of memory CD4+ T cells and cytomegalovirus serostatus. The sort gate was single viable CD3+CD4+CD8-CD45RO+ cells for memory CD4+ T cells. Serostatus was set by detecting CMV pp150, pp28, p38, p52 IgG. General study points: About 40% of the roughly 160 known CMV-associated TCRbeta sequences appeared in CD4+ memory.

About this clone itself: Its target is unknown.

Assay: immunoSEQ multiplex PCR; the TCRdb copy retains only in-frame clones and omits some. This repertoire shows about 50,000 clones, under 90% found once; its top ten account for approximately 0.55%. The sample consisted of memory CD4+ T cells from blood. The sequence came from an adult in good health and CMV-seronegative.

CDR3 nucleotides: TGTGCCAGCAGTTTACCGGGACGGCTGGGGACTGAAGCTTTCTTT. The encoded protein is CASSLPGRLGTEAFF. V gene TRBV28 combines with J gene TRBJ1-1, with D possibly TRBD1 on 5 matching bases. The CDR3 consists of 15 residues. Trimming removed 2 bases at V and 5 bases at J, with 15 bases between. Germline-derived CDR1 and CDR2 are MDHEN and SYDVKM.